A single sample gave rise to the 30 T cell receptor beta chains below, sequenced in a study of metastatic and nonmetastatic thyroid tumors (dated by TCRdb to the early 2020s). No patient had received any treatment before thyroid surgery. The method was PCR. The instrument given in TCRdb is Illumina HiSeq 4000. TCRdb itself trimmed the public reads at Q25 with fastp, ran MiXCR and retained productive beta chains. The sample profile shows more than 70,000 clones; 8% to 9.5% of them were found once. The ten largest clones add up to roughly 10% of the sample. What was sequenced was blood. These receptor sequences come from a female donor with papillary thyroid cancer or a benign thyroid nodule (not recorded which). Some clones in this sample may be carry-over from other donors' samples.

The chain uses TRBV7-2 and TRBJ1-1; unclear D gene. V dropped 4 bases and J dropped 4 bases, with 13 bases sitting between them. The germline V gene has CDR1 SGHTA and CDR2 FQGNSA. CDR3 size: 14 residues. CDR3 region: CASSSFTRGTEAFF. The CDR3 nucleotides are TGTGCCAGCAGCTCGTTTACAAGAGGCACTGAAGCTTTCTTT.

This clone came up many times. The chain combines TRBV19 with TRBJ2-1, with unresolved D. Deletions cut 6 bases from V and 7 bases from J, with 25 bases between. Germline-derived CDR1 and CDR2 are LNHDA and SQIVND (reference sequence). CDR3 length: 17 amino acids. CDR3 DNA sequence: TGTGCCAGTAGAGGTGGCTCGATTGTGGGATACGGTAATGAGCAGTTCTTC. Its protein is CASRGGSIVGYGNEQFF.

This clone was recorded at least ten times. The CDR3 bases are TGTGCCAGCAGACGACCGGGACCCTACAATGAGCAGTTCTTC. It is translated as CASRRPGPYNEQFF. J is TRBJ2-1 and V is TRBV12-3 or TRBV12-4; either TRBD1 or TRBD2 may supply D (5 bases each). This CDR3 contains 14 residues. V was shortened by 6 bases and J by 2 bases, with 11 bases between the two germline ends.

This clone was counted at least ten times. The chain employs TRBV7-2 and TRBJ2-1; TRBD2 aligns across 11 bases. The CDR3 loop spans 16 amino acids. V was clipped by 5 bases and J by 6 bases; unmatched bases: 9. Germline V gene data show CDR1 as SGHTA and CDR2 as FQGNSA. The CDR3, as DNA: TGTGCCAGCAGCCGTAGACTAGCGGGGCGGACCAATGAGCAGTTCTTC. Amino acids: CASSRRLAGRTNEQFF.

This clone was seen at least ten times. The V gene is TRBV6-1, the J gene TRBJ2-5, with D perhaps matching TRBD1 or TRBD2 (5 bases each). The V end was cut by 6 bases, the J end by 4 bases, with 18 bases between. There are 15 residues in the CDR3. Germline V CDR1 and CDR2: MNHNS, SASEGT. The CDR3 reads CASSPPQGGGETQYF. In DNA, the CDR3 is TGTGCCAGCAGCCCCCCCCAGGGTGGGGGAGAGACCCAGTACTTC.

Comment on this clone: This may stem from a read error, because a much larger clone lies one nucleotide away. In the same sample, other DNA sequences code for this CDR3. This chain joins TRBV28 and TRBJ2-6, with 8 nucleotides matching TRBD1. CDR3 size: 19 residues. Germline V CDR1 and CDR2: MDHEN, SYDVKM. The CDR3 DNA reads TGTGCCAGCAGTTCCCAAATTGGCAGGGGGCTCAGTGGGGCCAACGTCCTGACCTTC. Translation gives CASSSQIGRGLSGANVLTF.

Remarks on this clone: A much larger clone lies one base from this, so it may be a read error. Because the CDR3 is missing its conserved closing phenylalanine or tryptophan, this is likely a read error. The chain joins TRBV9 to TRBJ2-5; TRBD1 aligns across 8 bases. CDR1 and CDR2 (germline): SGDLS, YYNGEE. V lost 3 bases and J lost 1; bases outside the gene matches: 2. This CDR3 has 14 amino acids. This CDR3 reads CASSEDRGQETQYL. The CDR3 DNA is TGTGCCAGCAGCGAAGACAGGGGCCAAGAGACCCAGTACCTC.

The table lists this clone with a few counts. The chain employs TRBV6-1 and TRBJ2-7; D gene uncertain. CDR1 is MNHNS and CDR2 is SASEGT in the germline V gene. This CDR3 comprises 14 residues. Trimming removed 2 bases from V and 7 bases from J, with 15 bases in between. Here the CDR3 reads CASSEWVRSGEQYF. The CDR3 nucleotides are TGTGCCAGCAGTGAATGGGTCAGGTCGGGTGAGCAGTACTTC.

This clone has a count of ten or more. V is TRBV5-5 and J is TRBJ1-2, with no clear D. The ends were cut back, 0 bases at V and 4 bases at J, with 16 bases in the middle. From germline, CDR1 is SGHKS and CDR2 YYEKEE (reference sequence). This CDR3 contains 16 residues. The CDR3 protein is CASSLEVVSPGYGYTF. CDR3 sequence (DNA): TGTGCCAGCAGCTTGGAGGTAGTATCCCCGGGCTATGGCTACACCTTC.

This clone was picked up many times. The V gene is TRBV20-1, the J gene TRBJ1-6, with D uncertain. Per germline, CDR1 DFQATT and CDR2 SNEGSKA (reference sequence). V gave up 1 base and J gave up 0 bases, with 7 bases separating them. The CDR3 is made up of 15 amino acids. Written as DNA, the CDR3 is TGCAGTGCTAGAGTGTCCAGCTCCTATAATTCACCCCTCCACTTT. Its translation is CSARVSSSYNSPLHF.

Ten or more counts support this clone. The J gene is TRBJ2-3, the V gene TRBV7-9, with D possibly TRBD2 on 5 matching bases. This CDR3 is built from 14 residues. V was clipped by 3 bases and J by 4 bases, with 11 bases between them. The V gene's germline CDR1 is SEHNR and CDR2 FQNEAQ (reference sequence). Here the CDR3 DNA reads TGTGCCAGCAGCTTGGGAATTAGCGCAGATACGCAGTATTTT. Protein: CASSLGISADTQYF. Using reference TRBV7-9 and TRBJ2-3 for the parts outside the CDR3, the full variable domain is DTGVSQNPRHKITKRGQNVTFRCDPISEHNRLYWYRQTLGQGPEFLTYFQNEAQLEKSRLLSDRFSAERPKGSFSTLEIQRTEQGDSAMYLCASSLGISADTQYFGPGTRLTVL.

The sample holds many counts of this clone. This sequence joins TRBV14 and TRBJ2-1; D is possibly TRBD1 (6 bases). The germline V gene encodes CDR1 SGHDN and CDR2 FVKESK. This CDR3 contains 16 residues. V was clipped by 0 bases and J by 8 bases, with 17 bases between them. In DNA form, the CDR3 reads TGTGCCAGCAGCCAAGAATCTTTACAGGGATGGGATGAGCAGTTCTTC. Amino acid sequence: CASSQESLQGWDEQFF.

The chain joins TRBV5-6 to TRBJ2-3; D not resolved. CDR1 is SGHDT and CDR2 is YYEEEE in the germline V gene. The CDR3 contains 12 residues. V lost 1 base and J lost 6, with 6 bases in between. The CDR3 protein is CASSLSGDTQYF. The CDR3 DNA sequence: TGTGCCAGCAGCTTGTCCGGGGATACGCAGTATTTT.

A few counts support this clone. A much larger clone lies one base from this, so it may be a read error. The sample has other DNA sequences that encode this CDR3 too. This chain connects TRBV3-1 to TRBJ2-7; 10 bases fit TRBD1. The CDR3 sequence is 17 residues long. Losses at the gene ends were 3 bases for V and 4 bases for J; bases not matched to a gene: 12. Germline V gene data show CDR1 as LGHDT and CDR2 as YNNKEL (reference sequence). CDR3 residues: CASSQVLPGQGRYEQYF. CDR3 DNA: TGTGCCAGCAGCCAGGTACTTCCGGGACAGGGGAGGTACGAGCAGTACTTC.

This clone was counted only a few times. A much larger clone differs by one base, so this may be a read error. Other DNA sequences in the same sample also yield this CDR3. Here the CDR3 DNA reads TGTGCCAGCAGTCGAGGGGGGAGTCAAGAGACCCAGTACTTC. Residues: CASSRGGSQETQYF. V gene TRBV28 combines with J gene TRBJ2-5; D might be TRBD1 or TRBD2, each matching 6 bases. CDR1 and CDR2 from the germline V gene are MDHEN and SYDVKM. The V end lost 5 bases, the J end lost 2 bases, and 12 bases lay between the germline ends. CDR3 length equals 14 residues.

There are many counts of this clone. The V call is TRBV29-1, the J call TRBJ2-5, with D tentatively TRBD2 (6 bases). With 6 bases removed from V and 5 bases from J, the gap between germline ends came to 16 bases. The CDR3 is 13 amino acids. The germline V gene encodes CDR1 SQVTM and CDR2 ANQGSEA. Here the CDR3 reads CSVSGLRGETQYF. CDR3 coding DNA: TGCAGCGTCTCGGGACTCCGGGGTGAGACCCAGTACTTC.

The table lists this clone with many counts. The chain has TRBV9 and TRBJ2-7; 11 bases agree with TRBD1. Losses at the gene ends were 4 bases for V and 3 bases for J; bases not matched to a gene: 6. CDR3 length equals 15 residues. Germline V CDR1 and CDR2: SGDLS, YYNGEE. CDR3 DNA sequence: TGTGCCAGCAGCCTAGGACAGGGGGCAGTCTACGAGCAGTACTTC. Protein sequence: CASSLGQGAVYEQYF.

This clone was counted ten times or more. As DNA, the CDR3 is TGCAGTGCTAGGAGACAGGGAGAATATAGCAATCAGCCCCAGCATTTT. It translates to CSARRQGEYSNQPQHF. The chain carries TRBV20-1 and TRBJ1-5; 7 bases line up with TRBD1. CDR3 length equals 16 residues. Germline values: CDR1 DFQATT, CDR2 SNEGSKA (reference sequence). Losses at the gene ends were 3 bases for V and 0 bases for J; bases not matched to a gene: 8.

J is TRBJ1-1 and V is TRBV30; no definite D call. The germline V gene has CDR1 GTSNPN and CDR2 SVGIG (reference sequence). This CDR3 comprises 11 residues. The V gene lost 3 bases and the J gene lost 7 bases, with 9 bases spanning the gap. CDR3 DNA sequence: TGTGCCTGGAGGGTAAGCAGTGAAGCTTTCTTT. Translation: CAWRVSSEAFF.

This clone has a count of ten or more. V gene TRBV19 combines with J gene TRBJ2-1; D uncertain. V was shortened by 1 base and J by 9 bases, with 10 bases between the two germline ends. Germline CDR1 LNHDA, CDR2 SQIVND (reference sequence). This CDR3 region has 13 residues. The CDR3 coding sequence is TGTGCCAGTAGTATAGCTGGGGTCCGTGAGCAGTTCTTC. It yields the protein CASSIAGVREQFF.

In its sample, this clone was seen many times. The CDR3 here is CAWSLGGSETQYF. CDR3 nucleotide sequence: TGTGCCTGGAGTCTAGGGGGGTCCGAGACCCAGTACTTC. The chain links TRBV30 to TRBJ2-5; D is perhaps TRBD1 or TRBD2 (6 bases each). V lost 2 bases and J lost 5, with 12 bases in between. The CDR3 has 13 residues. Germline V gives CDR1 GTSNPN, CDR2 SVGIG (reference sequence). The full variable domain, in which reference TRBV30 and TRBJ2-5 provide the parts outside the CDR3, is SQTIHQWPATLVQPVGSPLSLECTVEGTSNPNLYWYRQAAGRGLQLLFYSVGIGQISSEVPQNLSASRPQDRQFILSSKKLLLSDSGFYLCAWSLGGSETQYFGPGTRLLVL.

This clone was picked up many times. The chain has TRBV16 and TRBJ2-3; 10 nucleotides agree with TRBD2. Per the germline V gene, CDR1 is KGHSY and CDR2 is FQNENV. The V gene end was trimmed by 4 bases and the J gene end by 0 bases; junction bases not matched to a gene: 16. This CDR3 region has 20 residues. CDR3 region: CASSPSRGLAGDASTDTQYF. The CDR3 DNA reads TGTGCCAGCAGCCCGTCCCGAGGGCTAGCGGGGGACGCTAGCACAGATACGCAGTATTTT.

The sample holds many counts of this clone. Within the sample, other DNA sequences also encode this same CDR3. The chain couples TRBV24-1 to TRBJ2-4, with unresolved D. The CDR3 loop spans 15 amino acids. Trimming stripped 5 bases from V and 8 bases from J, with 18 bases between. Germline values: CDR1 KGHDR, CDR2 SFDVKD. Written as DNA, the CDR3 is TGTGCCACCAGTGCCCTCGATAAGGACGGGTACATTCAGTACTTC. It encodes CATSALDKDGYIQYF.

This clone has ten or more counts. The gene calls are TRBV4-2 and TRBJ2-1; weak D call: TRBD2 (7 bases). CDR1 and CDR2 from the germline V gene are LGHNA and YNFKEQ. The V and J ends lost 0 bases and 5 bases respectively, with 14 bases between them. The CDR3 extends over 16 amino acids. The CDR3 nucleotides are TGTGCCAGCAGCCAAGATGAAGGGGGGGGGCACAATGAGCAGTTCTTC. This encodes CASSQDEGGGHNEQFF.

This clone was observed a handful of times. In the same sample, other DNA sequences code for this CDR3. V gene TRBV29-1 combines with J gene TRBJ1-1, with D uncertain. Germline assignment: CDR1 SQVTM and CDR2 ANQGSEA. Trimming left V 4 bases short and J 5 bases short, with 11 bases between. The CDR3 has 12 amino acids. CDR3 nucleotide sequence: TGCAGCGTTGTGGGAGGAAGGACTGAAGCTTTCTTT. Translation gives CSVVGGRTEAFF.

This clone was seen many times. This chain uses TRBV12-3 or TRBV12-4 with TRBJ1-6; no reliable D call. The germline V and J ends were trimmed by 7 bases and 6 bases, with 13 bases remaining between them. The CDR3 spans 14 residues. The CDR3 sequence: CASTQTEANSPLHF. CDR3 in DNA: TGTGCCAGCACCCAGACGGAGGCTAATTCACCCCTCCACTTT.

This clone occurred a few times. CDR3 residues: CASILRATNTGELFF. The CDR3 nucleotides are TGTGCCAGTATTCTCCGGGCCACGAACACCGGGGAGCTGTTTTTT. This chain connects TRBV19 to TRBJ2-2; D is ambiguous. CDR1 is LNHDA, CDR2 SQIVND, per germline (reference sequence). The CDR3 extends over 15 amino acids. Trimming took 7 bases from V and 0 from J, leaving 12 bases between them.

Written as DNA, the CDR3 is TGTGCCAGCAGCGTCTTGGGGGATGAGCAGTTCTTC. Its protein product is CASSVLGDEQFF. The chain employs TRBV7-2 and TRBJ2-1; TRBD1 or TRBD2 may be the D gene (5 bases each). The CDR3 has 12 residues. Germline V gene data show CDR1 as SGHTA and CDR2 as FQGNSA. The V gene lost 5 bases and the J gene lost 8 bases, with 10 bases spanning the gap.

This clone was recorded at least ten times. The rearrangement uses TRBV5-1 and TRBJ1-5; D perhaps matches TRBD1 (6 bases). V gave up 4 bases and J gave up 3 bases, with 11 bases separating them. Germline lookup yields CDR1 SGHRS and CDR2 YFSETQ. This CDR3 has 14 residues. CDR3: CASSTGQPNQPQHF. The CDR3 DNA reads TGCGCCAGCAGCACCGGACAGCCCAATCAGCCCCAGCATTTT.

There are many counts of this clone. The gene calls are TRBV6-1 and TRBJ2-7, with D perhaps given as TRBD1 or TRBD2 (5 bases each). Germline-derived CDR1 and CDR2 are MNHNS and SASEGT. There are 13 residues in the CDR3. Trimming removed 10 bases from V and 1 base from J, with 14 bases in between. The CDR3, as DNA: TGTGCCACCTTGCCCAGGGAGTCCTACGAGCAGTACTTC. It specifies CATLPRESYEQYF.